A single TCR beta chain is shown here with its context. These data belong to a study of blood T cell repertoires in COVID-19. On the study more broadly: The United States, Italy and Spain were the sources of the acute and convalescent COVID-19 samples.

Data came from immunoSEQ multiplex PCR; TCRdb stores just in-frame clones and leaves some out. The sample records a few hundred thousand clones, around 91% being singletons. CDR3 size: 12 residues. The V gene end was trimmed by 5 bases and the J gene end by 9 bases; junction bases not matched to a gene: 6. In germline, CDR1 is LNHDA, CDR2 SQIVND (reference sequence). All enrollees were roughly 18 to 95 years old and from roughly 26 US areas. This clonotype originated in a man in his late teens or twenties who had recovered from COVID-19. Source material: PBMCs or T cells enriched from blood (not recorded which). The gene calls are TRBV19 and TRBJ1-1, with 7 bases aligning to TRBD1. CDR3 region: CASSPQTGKAFF. CDR3 DNA sequence: TGTGCCAGTAGTCCTCAGACAGGGAAAGCTTTCTTT.